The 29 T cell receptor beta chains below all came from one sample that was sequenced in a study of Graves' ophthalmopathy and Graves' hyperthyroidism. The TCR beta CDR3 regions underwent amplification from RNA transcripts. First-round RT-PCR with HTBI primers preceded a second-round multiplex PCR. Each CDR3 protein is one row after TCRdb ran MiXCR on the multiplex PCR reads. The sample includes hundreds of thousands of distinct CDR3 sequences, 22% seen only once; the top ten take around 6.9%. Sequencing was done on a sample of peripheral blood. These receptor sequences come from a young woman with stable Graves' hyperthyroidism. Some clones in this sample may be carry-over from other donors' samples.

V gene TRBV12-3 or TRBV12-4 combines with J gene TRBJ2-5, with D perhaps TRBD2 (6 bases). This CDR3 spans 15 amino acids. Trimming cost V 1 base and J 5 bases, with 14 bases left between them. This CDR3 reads CASSLGLRGGETQYF. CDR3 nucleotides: TGTGCCAGCAGTTTAGGGCTTCGGGGAGGCGAGACCCAGTACTTC.

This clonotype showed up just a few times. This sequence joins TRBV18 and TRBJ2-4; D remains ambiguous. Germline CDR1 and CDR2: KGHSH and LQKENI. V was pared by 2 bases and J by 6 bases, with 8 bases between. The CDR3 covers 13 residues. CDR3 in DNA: TGTGCCAGCTCACCAGAAAGTGGAAACATTCAGTACTTC. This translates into CASSPESGNIQYF. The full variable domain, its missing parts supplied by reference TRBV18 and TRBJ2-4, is NAGVMQNPRHLVRRRGQEARLRCSPMKGHSHVYWYRQLPEEGLKFMVYLQKENIIDESGMPKERFSAEFPKEGPSILRIQQVVRGDSAAYFCASSPESGNIQYFGAGTRLSVL.

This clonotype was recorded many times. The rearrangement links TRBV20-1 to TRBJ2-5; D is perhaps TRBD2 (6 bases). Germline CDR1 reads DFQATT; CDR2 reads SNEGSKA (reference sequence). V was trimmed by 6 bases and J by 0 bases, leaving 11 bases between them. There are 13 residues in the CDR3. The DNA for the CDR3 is TGCAGTGCAACCCGGGGGTACCAAGAGACCCAGTACTTC. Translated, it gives CSATRGYQETQYF.

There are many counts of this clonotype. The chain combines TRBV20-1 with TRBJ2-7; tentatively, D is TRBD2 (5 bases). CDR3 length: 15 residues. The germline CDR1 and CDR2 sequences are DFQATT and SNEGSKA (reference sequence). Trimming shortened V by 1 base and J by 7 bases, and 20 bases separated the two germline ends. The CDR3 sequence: CSARGGSRVWSEQYF. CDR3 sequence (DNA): TGCAGTGCTAGAGGAGGGTCTAGGGTTTGGTCTGAGCAGTACTTC.

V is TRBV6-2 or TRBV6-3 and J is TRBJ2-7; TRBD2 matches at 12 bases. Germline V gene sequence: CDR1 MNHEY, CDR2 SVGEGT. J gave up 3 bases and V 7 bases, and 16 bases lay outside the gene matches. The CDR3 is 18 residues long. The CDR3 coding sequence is TGTGCCAGCAAAAAAAACCTCCTTGGACTAGCGGGGAACTACGAGCAGTACTTC. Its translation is CASKKNLLGLAGNYEQYF.

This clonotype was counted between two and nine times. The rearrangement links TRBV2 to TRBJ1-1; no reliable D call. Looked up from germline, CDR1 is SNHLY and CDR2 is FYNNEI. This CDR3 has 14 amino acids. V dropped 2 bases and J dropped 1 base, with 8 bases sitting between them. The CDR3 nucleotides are TGTGCCAGCAGTGAATTACGGAAGAACACTGAAGCTTTCTTT. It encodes CASSELRKNTEAFF.

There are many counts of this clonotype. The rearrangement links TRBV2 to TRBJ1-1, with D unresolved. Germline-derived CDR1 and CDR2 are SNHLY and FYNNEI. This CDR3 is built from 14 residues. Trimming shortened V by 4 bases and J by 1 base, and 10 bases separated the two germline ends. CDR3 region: CASSGISGNTEAFF. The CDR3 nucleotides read TGTGCCAGCAGTGGGATCAGCGGGAACACTGAAGCTTTCTTT. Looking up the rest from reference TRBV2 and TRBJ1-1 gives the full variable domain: EPEVTQTPSHQVTQMGQEVILRCVPISNHLYFYWYRQILGQKVEFLVSFYNNEISEKSEIFDDQFSVERPDGSNFTLKIRSTKLEDSAMYFCASSGISGNTEAFFGQGTRLTVV.

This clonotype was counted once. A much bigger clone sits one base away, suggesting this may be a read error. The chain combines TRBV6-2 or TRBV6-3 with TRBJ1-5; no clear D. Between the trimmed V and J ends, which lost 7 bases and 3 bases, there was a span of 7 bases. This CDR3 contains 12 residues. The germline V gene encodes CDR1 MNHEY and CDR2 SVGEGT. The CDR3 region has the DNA TGTGCCAGCAACGGGTCCAATCAGCCCCAGCATTTT. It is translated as CASNGSNQPQHF.

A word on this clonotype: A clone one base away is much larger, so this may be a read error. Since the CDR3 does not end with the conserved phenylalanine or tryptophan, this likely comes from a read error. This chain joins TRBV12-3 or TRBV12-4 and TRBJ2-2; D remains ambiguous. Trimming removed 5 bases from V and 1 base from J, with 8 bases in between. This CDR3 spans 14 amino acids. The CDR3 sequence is CASSILENTGELFC. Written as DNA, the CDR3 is TGTGCCAGCAGTATACTCGAGAACACCGGGGAGCTGTTTTGT.

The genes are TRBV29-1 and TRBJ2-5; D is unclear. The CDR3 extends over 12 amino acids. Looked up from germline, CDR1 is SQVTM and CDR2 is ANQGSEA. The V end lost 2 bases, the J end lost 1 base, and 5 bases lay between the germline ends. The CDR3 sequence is CSVENGQETQYF. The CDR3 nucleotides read TGCAGCGTTGAAAACGGCCAAGAGACCCAGTACTTC.

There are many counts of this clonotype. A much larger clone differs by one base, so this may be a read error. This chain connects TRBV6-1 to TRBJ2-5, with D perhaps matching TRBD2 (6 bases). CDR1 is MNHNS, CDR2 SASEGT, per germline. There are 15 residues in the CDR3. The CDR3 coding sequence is TGTGCCAGCAGAGCCCTAGGGACTTTTCTAGAGACCAAGTACTTC. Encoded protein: CASRALGTFLETKYF.

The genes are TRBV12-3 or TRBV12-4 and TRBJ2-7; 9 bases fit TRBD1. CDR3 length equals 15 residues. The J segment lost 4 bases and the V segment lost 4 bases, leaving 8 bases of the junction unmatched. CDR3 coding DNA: TGTGCCAGCAGTTCCCGGGACAGGGTTGAGTACGAGCAGTACTTC. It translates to CASSSRDRVEYEQYF.

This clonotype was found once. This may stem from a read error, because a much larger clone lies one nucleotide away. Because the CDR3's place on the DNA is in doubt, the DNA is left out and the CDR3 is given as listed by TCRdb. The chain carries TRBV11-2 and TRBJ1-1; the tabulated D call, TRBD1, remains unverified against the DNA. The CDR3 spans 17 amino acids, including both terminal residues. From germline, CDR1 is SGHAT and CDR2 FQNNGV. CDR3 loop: CASSLVGKGTGNTEACF.

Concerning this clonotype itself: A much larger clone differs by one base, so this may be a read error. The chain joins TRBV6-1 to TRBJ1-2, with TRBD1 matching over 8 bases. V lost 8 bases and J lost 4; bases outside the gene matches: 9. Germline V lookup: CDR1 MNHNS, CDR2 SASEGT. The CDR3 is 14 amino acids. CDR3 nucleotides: TGTGCCAGCGGGGCCGTGGGGACAGGCTATGGCTACACCTTC. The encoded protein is CASGAVGTGYGYTF.

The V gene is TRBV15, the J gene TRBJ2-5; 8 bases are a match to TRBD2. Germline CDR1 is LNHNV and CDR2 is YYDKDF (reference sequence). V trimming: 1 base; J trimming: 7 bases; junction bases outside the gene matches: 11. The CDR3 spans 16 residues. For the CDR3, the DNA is TGTGCCACCAGCAGAGCACCTCCGGGACTAGAAGGGACCCAGTACTTC. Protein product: CATSRAPPGLEGTQYF.

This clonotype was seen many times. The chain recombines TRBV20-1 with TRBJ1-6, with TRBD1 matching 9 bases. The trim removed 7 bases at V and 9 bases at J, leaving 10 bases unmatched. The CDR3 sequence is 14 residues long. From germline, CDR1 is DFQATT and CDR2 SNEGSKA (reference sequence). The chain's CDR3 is CSVGQGITISPLHF. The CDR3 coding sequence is TGCAGTGTCGGACAGGGGATTACGATTTCACCCCTCCACTTT.

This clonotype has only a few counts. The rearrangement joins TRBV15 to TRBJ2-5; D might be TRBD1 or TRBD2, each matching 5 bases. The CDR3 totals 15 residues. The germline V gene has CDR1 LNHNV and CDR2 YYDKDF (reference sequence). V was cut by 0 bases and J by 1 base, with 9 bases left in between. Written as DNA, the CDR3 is TGTGCCACCAGCAGAGATGGGGGATTCCAAGAGACCCAGTACTTC. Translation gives CATSRDGGFQETQYF.

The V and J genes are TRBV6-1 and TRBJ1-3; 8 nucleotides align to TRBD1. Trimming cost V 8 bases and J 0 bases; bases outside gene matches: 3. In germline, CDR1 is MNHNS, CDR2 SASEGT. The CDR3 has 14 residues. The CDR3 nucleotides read TGTGCCAGCGGACAGGGCTCCTCTGGAAACACCATATATTTT. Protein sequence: CASGQGSSGNTIYF.

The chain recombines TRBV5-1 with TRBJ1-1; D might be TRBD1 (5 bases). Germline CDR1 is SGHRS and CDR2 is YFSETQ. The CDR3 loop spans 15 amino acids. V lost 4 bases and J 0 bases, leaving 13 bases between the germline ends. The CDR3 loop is CASSPTREMNTEAFF. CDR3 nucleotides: TGCGCCAGCAGCCCGACCAGGGAGATGAACACTGAAGCTTTCTTT.

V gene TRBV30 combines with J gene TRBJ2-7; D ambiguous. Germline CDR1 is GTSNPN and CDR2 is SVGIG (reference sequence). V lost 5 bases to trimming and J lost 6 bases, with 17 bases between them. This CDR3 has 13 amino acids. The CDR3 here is CAWGLEGIAEQYF. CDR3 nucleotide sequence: TGTGCCTGGGGCCTGGAAGGGATAGCCGAGCAGTACTTC.

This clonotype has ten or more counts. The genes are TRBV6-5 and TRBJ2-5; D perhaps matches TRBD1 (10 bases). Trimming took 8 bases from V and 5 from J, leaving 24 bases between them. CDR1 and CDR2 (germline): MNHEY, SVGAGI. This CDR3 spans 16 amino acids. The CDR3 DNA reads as TGTGCCAGCGGTCTGGGGCGGGGGGGACAGGGGGAGACCCAGTACTTC. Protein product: CASGLGRGGQGETQYF.

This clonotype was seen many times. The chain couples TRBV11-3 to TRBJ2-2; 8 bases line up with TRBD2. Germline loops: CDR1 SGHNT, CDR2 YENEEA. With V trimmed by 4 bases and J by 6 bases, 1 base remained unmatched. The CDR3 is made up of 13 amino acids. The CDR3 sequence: CASSWRGAGELFF. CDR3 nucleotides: TGTGCCAGCAGCTGGCGGGGGGCCGGGGAGCTGTTTTTT. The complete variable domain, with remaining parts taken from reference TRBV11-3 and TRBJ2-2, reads EAGVVQSPRYKIIEKKQPVAFWCNPISGHNTLYWYLQNLGQGPELLIRYENEEAVDDSQLPKDRFSAERLKGVDSTLKIQPAELGDSAVYLCASSWRGAGELFFGEGSRLTVL.

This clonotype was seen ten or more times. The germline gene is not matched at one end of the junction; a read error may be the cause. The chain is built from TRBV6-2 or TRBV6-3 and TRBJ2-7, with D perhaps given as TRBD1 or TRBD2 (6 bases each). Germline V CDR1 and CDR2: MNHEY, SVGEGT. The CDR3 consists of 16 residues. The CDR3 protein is CASRRTGGRFSSEQYF. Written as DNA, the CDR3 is TGTGCCAGCAGACGAACTGGGGGGCGCTTTTCCTCCGAGCAGTACTTC.

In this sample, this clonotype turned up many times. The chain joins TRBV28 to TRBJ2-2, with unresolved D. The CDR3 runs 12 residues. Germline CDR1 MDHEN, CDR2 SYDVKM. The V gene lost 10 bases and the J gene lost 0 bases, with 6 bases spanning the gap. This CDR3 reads CANSANTGELFF. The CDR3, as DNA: TGTGCCAACAGCGCGAACACCGGGGAGCTGTTTTTT. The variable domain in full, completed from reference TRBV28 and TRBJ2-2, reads DVKVTQSSRYLVKRTGEKVFLECVQDMDHENMFWYRQDPGLGLRLIYFSYDVKMKEKGDIPEGYSVSREKKERFSLILESASTNQTSMYLCANSANTGELFFGEGSRLTVL.

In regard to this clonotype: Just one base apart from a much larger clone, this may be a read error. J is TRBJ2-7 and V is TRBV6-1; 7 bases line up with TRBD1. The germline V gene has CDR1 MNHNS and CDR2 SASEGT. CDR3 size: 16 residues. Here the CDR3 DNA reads TGTGCCAGCAGTGAAGGTTTCGGACAGGTGAACTACGAGCGGTACTTC. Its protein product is CASSEGFGQVNYERYF.

CDR3: CASTSVYTEAFF. Written as DNA, the CDR3 is TGTGCCAGCACCTCCGTCTACACTGAAGCTTTCTTT. V is TRBV12-3 or TRBV12-4 and J is TRBJ1-1; D call uncertain. The CDR3 sequence is 12 residues long. V was trimmed by 7 bases and J by 3 bases, leaving 9 bases between them.

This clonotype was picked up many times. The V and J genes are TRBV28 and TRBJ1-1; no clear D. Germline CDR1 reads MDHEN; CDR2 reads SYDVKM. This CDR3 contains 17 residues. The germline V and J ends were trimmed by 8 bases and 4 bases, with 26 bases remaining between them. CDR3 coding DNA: TGTGCCAGCTCTTTAATTGGGTCCTGGGGTCCGCGCACTGAAGCTTTCTTT. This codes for CASSLIGSWGPRTEAFF.

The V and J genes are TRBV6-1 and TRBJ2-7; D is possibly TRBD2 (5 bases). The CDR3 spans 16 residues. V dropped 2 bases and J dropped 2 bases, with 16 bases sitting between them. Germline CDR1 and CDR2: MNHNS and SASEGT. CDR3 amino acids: CASSESIRGFPYEQYF. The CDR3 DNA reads TGTGCCAGCAGTGAAAGTATAAGAGGGTTCCCCTACGAGCAGTACTTC.

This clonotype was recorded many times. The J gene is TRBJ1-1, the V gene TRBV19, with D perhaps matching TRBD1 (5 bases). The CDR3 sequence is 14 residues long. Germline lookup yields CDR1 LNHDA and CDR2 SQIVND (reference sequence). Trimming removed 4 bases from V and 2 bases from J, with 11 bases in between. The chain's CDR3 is CASSSQGGNTEAFF. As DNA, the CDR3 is TGTGCCAGTAGTAGCCAGGGAGGAAACACTGAAGCTTTCTTT.